The present entry profiles one TCR beta chain with its context. Antigen: not known. These data are taken from a study of cytomegalovirus exposure and HLA in healthy donors. Study information: Samples from HLA-typed donors yielded about 85 million unique TCRs in an early data release.

This CDR3 is 14 amino acids long. Trimming cost V 8 bases and J 1 base; bases outside gene matches: 4. Germline V gives CDR1 MGHRA, CDR2 YSYEKL. Study-wide results and limits: With later analysis, a missense DCLRE1C variant became linked to TCR beta V- and J-gene trimming.

The PCR had 60 Vbeta and 13 Jbeta primers. Assay: immunoSEQ multiplex PCR; the TCRdb copy retains only in-frame clones and omits some. The top ten clones hold around 3.5% of a sample with about 96,000 clones, around 60% of them seen once. Source material: PBMCs. The rearrangement uses TRBV4-1 and TRBJ1-5; 8 bases line up with TRBD1. This TCR derives from a man in his sixties in good health and CMV-seronegative. CDR3 residues: CASGTGGSNQPQHF. The DNA for the CDR3 is TGCGCCAGCGGCACAGGGGGAAGCAATCAGCCCCAGCATTTT.